Here is one TCR beta chain with its context. Its target is unknown. Amplification used 60 Vbeta primers and 13 Jbeta primers. Repertoires were generated with immunoSEQ multiplex PCR, while TCRdb's copy carries only in-frame clones and drops some. This sample carries approximately 190,000 clones, 70% to 80% of them seen once, and the ten largest clones take around 2.2%. These data belong to a study of cytomegalovirus exposure and HLA in healthy donors. General study points: Earlier analysis looked at TCR beta V segments, and most were productive about 87% or about 30% of the time. As a later analysis showed, several of the most significant clusters appeared to be linked to common viral pathogens. Researchers counted 150 to 200 TCR beta chains as cytomegalovirus-associated.

Germline trimming cut 10 bases from V and 1 base from J; bases unmatched to any gene: 3. CDR3 length: 14 amino acids. Germline V gives CDR1 MDHEN, CDR2 SYDVKM. The sample comprised PBMCs. The chain is built from TRBV28 and TRBJ2-5; 13 bases are a match to TRBD2. This sequence originates from a woman aged 30 to 39 in good health and CMV-seropositive. CDR3 DNA: TGTGCCACCAGACTAGCGGGAGGCCAAGAGACCCAGTACTTC. It encodes CATRLAGGQETQYF.